What follows describes a single TCR beta chain. Its antigen is not identified. This sample is part of a study of T cell responses to AZD1222 COVID-19 vaccine. Whole-study results and caveats: Spike-specific TCR depth and breadth grew after two AZD1222 doses. Clonal diversity may have been underestimated in mostly white British donors.

The method was immunoSEQ multiplex PCR; TCRdb's version includes in-frame clones alone and lacks a portion of them. Recorded for this sample: about 140,000 clones. From germline, CDR1 is LNHDA and CDR2 SQIVND (reference sequence). V lost 5 bases to trimming and J lost 3 bases, with 13 bases between them. This CDR3 region has 14 residues. The specimen was peripheral blood. The V gene is TRBV19, the J gene TRBJ1-2; a possible D gene is TRBD1 (6 bases). This clonotype was obtained from an adult in good health. The CDR3 DNA is TGTGCCAGTAGTGAACAGGGAGTGTACTATGGCTACACCTTC. It codes for CASSEQGVYYGYTF.